These 32 T cell receptor beta chains came from one sample sequenced in a study of blood T cells in healthy people across ages. With a J-beta primer mix and a sample-barcoded 5' primer, a second PCR ran roughly 6 to 11 cycles. TCRdb reprocessed the 5' RACE reads via MiXCR and lists one record per CDR3 protein. Here the sample spans approximately 880,000 distinct CDR3 sequences, about 44% being singletons. The source material was blood. The source is a young man in good health.

CDR3: CSVDSDHYNEQFF. DNA for the CDR3: TGCAGCGTTGATTCGGATCATTACAATGAGCAGTTCTTC. The rearrangement links TRBV29-1 to TRBJ2-1; no clear D gene. The CDR3 has 13 residues. Trimming stripped 3 bases from V and 4 bases from J, with 10 bases between. Germline V gives CDR1 SQVTM, CDR2 ANQGSEA.

This clonotype was seen a single time. The chain joins TRBV9 to TRBJ2-4; D remains ambiguous. The better agreement between TRBJ2-7 and the DNA end casts doubt on the J call. The CDR3 runs to 12 residues. In germline, CDR1 is SGDLS, CDR2 YYNGEE. The CDR3 loop reads CASTNGKYEQYF. Here the CDR3 DNA reads TGTGCCAGCACCAACGGAAAATACGAGCAGTACTTC.

V usage is TRBV12-3 or TRBV12-4 and J usage is TRBJ2-3; no clear D gene. There are 15 residues in the CDR3. V lost 6 bases and J lost 2, with 15 bases in between. DNA of the CDR3: TGTGCCAGCAGCCTGGACGGAAACCCCACAGATACGCAGTATTTT. It specifies CASSLDGNPTDTQYF.

CDR3 in DNA: TGTGCCAGCAGCCGATTAACTAGCGGGGGACTATCTGGGGCCAACGTCCTGACTTTC. Residues: CASSRLTSGGLSGANVLTF. J is TRBJ2-6 and V is TRBV12-3 or TRBV12-4; 11 bases agree with TRBD2. The CDR3 consists of 19 residues. The ends lost 6 bases at V and 1 base at J; junction bases unmatched: 11.

This clonotype showed up just a few times. DNA of the CDR3: TGTGCCAGCAGCGGGACAGGGGGCGGAAACATTCAGTACTTC. It specifies CASSGTGGGNIQYF. This sequence joins TRBV6-6 and TRBJ2-4, with 12 bases matching TRBD1. Trimming at V came to 6 bases and at J to 6 bases, leaving 3 bases not matched to a gene. The CDR3 length is 14 residues. Germline CDR1 is MNHNY and CDR2 is SVGAGI (reference sequence).

This rearrangement joins TRBV10-3 to TRBJ1-1; D might be TRBD1 (6 bases). Trimming stripped 8 bases from V and 4 bases from J, with 11 bases between. There are 12 residues in the CDR3. Germline values: CDR1 ENHRY, CDR2 SYGVKD. CDR3 sequence: CAIRGGRTEAFF. The CDR3 nucleotides read TGTGCCATCCGAGGGGGTCGCACTGAAGCTTTCTTT.

This chain connects TRBV10-3 to TRBJ1-2, with D tentatively TRBD1 (6 bases). Per the germline V gene, CDR1 is ENHRY and CDR2 is SYGVKD. V gave up 4 bases and J gave up 7 bases, with 16 bases separating them. CDR3 length: 14 residues. The CDR3 sequence is CAISALQGDAGYTF. CDR3 DNA sequence: TGTGCCATCAGTGCCTTACAGGGTGATGCTGGCTACACCTTC.

This clonotype has more than one count but fewer than ten. The V and J genes are TRBV2 and TRBJ2-7, with a tentative D call TRBD2 (6 bases). The germline CDR1 and CDR2 sequences are SNHLY and FYNNEI. The CDR3 loop spans 14 amino acids. V shed 6 bases and J shed 0 bases, with 12 bases lying between them. The chain's CDR3 is CASRGTVSSYEQYF. The DNA of the CDR3 is TGTGCCAGCAGGGGGACTGTGAGCTCCTACGAGCAGTACTTC.

A note on this clonotype: A much bigger clone sits one base away, suggesting this may be a read error. The chain combines TRBV11-3 with TRBJ2-5, with 8 bases fitting TRBD1. This CDR3 has 14 amino acids. Germline V lookup: CDR1 SGHNT, CDR2 YENEEA. CDR3 sequence: CAGSLQGGEKTQYF. For the CDR3, the DNA is TGTGCCGGCAGCTTACAGGGGGGCGAGAAGACCCAGTACTTC.

The chain couples TRBV19 to TRBJ2-6, with unresolved D. Germline CDR1 LNHDA, CDR2 SQIVND (reference sequence). The V and J ends lost 1 base and 0 bases respectively, with 7 bases between them. The length of the CDR3 is 16 residues. This CDR3 is CASSIGRSSGANVLTF. The CDR3 nucleotides read TGTGCCAGTAGTATAGGGCGGAGCTCTGGGGCCAACGTCCTGACTTTC.

This clonotype was seen a few times. J is TRBJ2-5 and V is TRBV10-3; D ambiguous. Germline CDR1 ENHRY, CDR2 SYGVKD. The CDR3 length is 12 residues. V lost 0 bases and J 11 bases, leaving 10 bases between the germline ends. CDR3 DNA: TGTGCCATCAGTGAGTCGAATGATGAGCAGTACTTC. Translating gives CAISESNDEQYF.

This clonotype was counted between two and nine times. J is TRBJ2-3 and V is TRBV5-1; 8 positions agree with TRBD2. Germline V gene data show CDR1 as SGHRS and CDR2 as YFSETQ. Trimming removed 0 bases from V and 5 bases from J; junction bases left unmatched: 8. This CDR3 is built from 16 residues. CDR3 in amino acids: CASSLVPGGLVDTQYF. For the CDR3, the DNA is TGCGCCAGCAGCTTGGTCCCGGGGGGGCTCGTAGATACGCAGTATTTT.

This clonotype was recorded a few times. J is TRBJ2-7 and V is TRBV28, with TRBD1 identical over 7 bases. This CDR3 contains 16 residues. Germline lookup yields CDR1 MDHEN and CDR2 SYDVKM. After removal of 3 bases from V and 1 base from J, the junction contained 9 bases not matched to a gene. As DNA, the CDR3 is TGTGCCAGCAGTTTGGTCTCGGAGACAGGGTCCTACGAGCAGTACTTC. It yields the protein CASSLVSETGSYEQYF.

This chain connects TRBV7-2 to TRBJ2-5; D unresolved. The closer fit of TRBJ2-7 to the DNA end suggests the J call may be wrong. The CDR3 covers 13 residues. In germline, CDR1 is SGHTA, CDR2 FQGNSA. This CDR3 reads CASGLALIYEQYF. The CDR3 nucleotides read TGTGCCAGCGGGCTCGCCCTAATCTACGAGCAGTACTTC.

CDR3 coding DNA: TGCAGTGCTTCACAGGGGAGTCCCGCTAGTGGCTACACCTTC. Protein: CSASQGSPASGYTF. V is TRBV20-1 and J is TRBJ1-2; 7 nucleotides line up with TRBD1. The CDR3 is made up of 14 amino acids. Germline-derived CDR1 and CDR2 are DFQATT and SNEGSKA (reference sequence). V shed 5 bases, J shed 7 bases, and the junction held 13 bases outside the gene matches.

This clonotype has only a few counts. This rearrangement joins TRBV6-4 to TRBJ2-1; D is possibly TRBD2 (7 bases). Germline V gene data show CDR1 as MRHNA and CDR2 as SNTAGT. Trimming shortened V by 0 bases and J by 4 bases, and 13 bases separated the two germline ends. The CDR3 covers 16 residues. CDR3 sequence (DNA): TGTGCCAGCAGTGACTCGGCGGGGGCCGGGTACAATGAGCAGTTCTTC. This translates into CASSDSAGAGYNEQFF.

This clonotype was counted a few times. The chain carries TRBV4-3 and TRBJ2-1; 8 nucleotides match TRBD2. CDR3 length equals 14 residues. The germline gives CDR1 LGHNA, CDR2 YSLEER. Trimming at V came to 4 bases and at J to 11 bases, leaving 10 bases not matched to a gene. The CDR3, as DNA: TGCGCCAGCAGCCCATCGGGAGGGTACCGCCAGCAGTTCTTC. Translated, it gives CASSPSGGYRQQFF.

With regard to this clonotype: Germline is not matched at one junction end, which may reflect a read error. V and J are TRBV12-3 or TRBV12-4 and TRBJ2-7, with TRBD1 identical over 10 bases. The CDR3 contains 15 residues. The CDR3 here is CASSPGWDRGAEEYF. In DNA, the CDR3 is TGTGCCAGCAGTCCCGGGTGGGACAGGGGTGCCGAGGAGTACTTC.

The genes are TRBV5-5 and TRBJ1-5; 7 bases line up with TRBD1. This CDR3 comprises 13 residues. After removal of 0 bases from V and 11 bases from J, the junction contained 5 bases not matched to a gene. The germline V gene encodes CDR1 SGHKS and CDR2 YYEKEE (reference sequence). The chain's CDR3 is CASSLEGAGTQHF. The CDR3 nucleotides read TGTGCCAGCAGCTTGGAGGGGGCAGGGACCCAGCATTTT.

This clonotype occurred once. A read error may produce the germline difference seen at one junction end. The J gene is TRBJ2-3, the V gene TRBV6-6; tentatively, D is TRBD2 (6 bases). Per the germline V gene, CDR1 is MNHNY and CDR2 is SVGAGI (reference sequence). This CDR3 has 15 amino acids. The CDR3 DNA follows: TGTGCCAGCAGTCCCCGGGCGGGGACCACAGATACGCGGTATTTT. Encoded protein: CASSPRAGTTDTRYF.

The rearrangement links TRBV18 to TRBJ2-7; D remains ambiguous. Deletions cut 4 bases from V and 4 bases from J, with 8 bases between. This CDR3 has 12 amino acids. Per germline, CDR1 KGHSH and CDR2 LQKENI. CDR3 in DNA: TGTGCCAGCTCACACGAGCAGTACGAGCAGTACTTC. Protein: CASSHEQYEQYF.

The chain employs TRBV5-1 and TRBJ2-7; TRBD1 might be the D (6 bases). Trimming cost V 0 bases and J 7 bases, with 11 bases left between them. The CDR3 totals 13 residues. Germline CDR1 and CDR2: SGHRS and YFSETQ. For the CDR3, the DNA is TGCGCCAGCAGCTTGGTGGGGGCCAATGAGCAGTACTTC. It yields the protein CASSLVGANEQYF. The full variable domain, completed using reference TRBV5-1 and TRBJ2-7, is KAGVTQTPRYLIKTRGQQVTLSCSPISGHRSVSWYQQTPGQGLQFLFEYFSETQRNKGNFPGRFSGRQFSNSRSEMNVSTLELGDSALYLCASSLVGANEQYFGPGTRLTVT.

The rearrangement links TRBV6-2 or TRBV6-3 to TRBJ1-5; no clear D gene. Germline CDR1 and CDR2: MNHEY and SVGEGT. The CDR3 has 14 residues. Between the trimmed V and J ends, which lost 7 bases and 3 bases, there was a span of 13 bases. The CDR3 protein is CASTSGRNNQPQHF. The CDR3, as DNA: TGTGCCAGCACCTCCGGACGGAACAATCAGCCCCAGCATTTT.

Only one count was recorded for this clonotype. At one end the junction does not follow the germline gene, possibly because of a read error. The chain joins TRBV7-9 to TRBJ2-5; D not certain. The J call may be wrong; the DNA end is better matched by TRBJ2-7. CDR1 is SEHNR, CDR2 FQNEAQ, per germline (reference sequence). The CDR3 has 11 residues. The CDR3, as DNA: TGTGCCAGCGGCTTACTCCCCGAGCAGTACTTC. This gives the protein CASGLLPEQYF.

V and J are TRBV3-1 and TRBJ2-1; TRBD1 matches 7 bases. Trimming removed 4 bases from V and 8 bases from J; junction bases left unmatched: 11. Germline CDR1 reads LGHDT; CDR2 reads YNNKEL (reference sequence). The CDR3 totals 15 residues. The DNA of the CDR3 is TGTGCCAGCAGCCCTGAGGGGGCCAAGAGCCATGAGCAGTTCTTC. It translates to CASSPEGAKSHEQFF.

Concerning this clonotype itself: An end of the junction differs from the germline gene, which may be a read error. The J gene is TRBJ2-1, the V gene TRBV6-1, with 12 bases fitting TRBD2. Per germline, CDR1 MNHNS and CDR2 SASEGT. The CDR3 has 15 amino acids. The DNA for the CDR3 is TGTGCCAGCAGTGAACTAGCGGGGGGGTACAATGGGCAGTTCTTC. It translates to CASSELAGGYNGQFF.

The V and J genes are TRBV20-1 and TRBJ1-1; TRBD1 agrees at 7 bases. The CDR3 covers 14 residues. Trimming at V came to 4 bases and at J to 6 bases, leaving 11 bases not matched to a gene. Per the germline V gene, CDR1 is DFQATT and CDR2 is SNEGSKA (reference sequence). The CDR3 coding sequence is TGCAGTGCTATAAGGCGAAGGGGGCTATCTGAAGCTTTCTTT. Translated, it gives CSAIRRRGLSEAFF.

The table lists this clonotype with many counts. This chain joins TRBV20-1 and TRBJ2-7; TRBD1 matches at 9 bases. Germline V gives CDR1 DFQATT, CDR2 SNEGSKA (reference sequence). The CDR3 has 15 amino acids. Trimming took 3 bases from V and 2 from J; bases not matched to a gene: 8. CDR3 in amino acids: CSASPGTGSPYEQYF. The CDR3 DNA reads as TGCAGTGCTAGCCCCGGGACAGGGAGCCCCTACGAGCAGTACTTC.

The V call is TRBV12-3 or TRBV12-4, the J call TRBJ2-1, with 11 bases lining up with TRBD2. Trimming at V came to 5 bases and at J to 0 bases, leaving 9 bases not matched to a gene. The CDR3 contains 18 residues. CDR3 nucleotide sequence: TGTGCCAGCAGTCCTCTAGCGGGGGGCCTAAGCTCCTACAATGAGCAGTTCTTC. This codes for CASSPLAGGLSSYNEQFF.

This clonotype was recorded many times. The J gene is TRBJ2-7, the V gene TRBV29-1; 7 bases agree with TRBD2. The CDR3 covers 12 residues. Germline V gene data show CDR1 as SQVTM and CDR2 as ANQGSEA. V was pared by 4 bases and J by 5 bases, with 5 bases of the junction left unmatched. The CDR3 bases are TGCAGCGTTGTCCGCGCGGGGGACGAGCAGTACTTC. Translation: CSVVRAGDEQYF.

This clonotype has more than one count but fewer than ten. V and J are TRBV4-1 and TRBJ2-5, with a possible D match to TRBD2 (7 bases). Germline V gene sequence: CDR1 MGHRA, CDR2 YSYEKL. This CDR3 contains 17 residues. Trimming pared 0 bases from V and 6 bases from J, leaving 20 bases between. The CDR3 nucleotides read TGCGCCAGCAGCCAAGAAGTCGCGGGGGCTCGGGACAAGACCCAGTACTTC. Translating gives CASSQEVAGARDKTQYF.

This clonotype appeared a few times. The chain couples TRBV27 to TRBJ1-4; weak D call: TRBD1 (5 bases). CDR3 size: 15 residues. Germline lookup yields CDR1 MNHEY and CDR2 SMNVEV (reference sequence). Trimming left V 8 bases short and J 7 bases short, with 20 bases between. In nucleotides, the CDR3 is TGTGCCAGCCGTCCCCTAGGGGTTGTGAGTGAAAAACTGTTTTTT. Residues: CASRPLGVVSEKLFF.